Each of the 5 T cell receptor beta chains below was sequenced from the same sample in a study of blood T cells in healthy people across ages. Alongside a J-beta primer mix, a sample-barcoded 5' primer served in a second PCR lasting about 7 to 11 cycles. TCRdb called the 5' RACE reads again in MiXCR, with one record for every CDR3 protein. The sample contains roughly 1.6 million distinct CDR3 sequences, roughly 32% of which appear only once. Sequenced: blood. Receptors originate from a woman aged 25-40 years in good health.

This chain joins TRBV25-1 and TRBJ2-3; the D gene is possibly TRBD2 (6 bases). CDR1 is MGHDK, CDR2 SYGVNS, per germline. The V end was cut by 6 bases, the J end by 7 bases, with 26 bases between. The CDR3 length is 17 residues. The CDR3 reads CASSYDSDNREPNTQYF. As DNA, the CDR3 is TGTGCCAGCAGCTACGACTCGGATAATCGGGAGCCGAATACGCAGTATTTT.

This clonotype was seen a handful of times. The chain recombines TRBV29-1 with TRBJ2-3; possible D gene TRBD1, 5 bases. This CDR3 has 15 residues. Germline V gives CDR1 SQVTM, CDR2 ANQGSEA. Trimming took off 4 bases at V and 2 bases at J, with 16 bases between the two ends. CDR3 coding DNA: TGCAGCGTTGCTTCGATAGGGGCCTCCACAGATACGCAGTATTTT. Its protein product is CSVASIGASTDTQYF.

The rearrangement links TRBV12-3 or TRBV12-4 to TRBJ2-3, with 10 bases fitting TRBD2. The CDR3 sequence is 16 residues long. The trim removed 4 bases at V and 4 bases at J, leaving 8 bases unmatched. CDR3 in DNA: TGTGCCAGCAGTTCTAAGCGGGGGGGCCTAGCAGATACGCAGTATTTT. This codes for CASSSKRGGLADTQYF.

Turning to this clonotype: Since a much larger clone is just one base distant, this may be a read error. This chain uses TRBV29-1 with TRBJ2-1; 9 bases agree with TRBD2. The CDR3 has 16 amino acids. Germline V gives CDR1 SQVTM, CDR2 ANQGSEA. This CDR3 reads CNVLAHSGGSYNEQFF. The CDR3 nucleotides are TGCAACGTCTTGGCCCATAGCGGGGGCTCCTACAATGAGCAGTTCTTC.

The chain employs TRBV6-5 and TRBJ2-7, with D perhaps matching TRBD1 (5 bases). Trimming cost V 6 bases and J 6 bases, with 15 bases left between them. Germline-derived CDR1 and CDR2 are MNHEY and SVGAGI. This CDR3 is 13 amino acids long. The CDR3 nucleotides are TGTGCCAGCAGCGAAATGACAGTCGTCGAGCAGTACTTC. It specifies CASSEMTVVEQYF.